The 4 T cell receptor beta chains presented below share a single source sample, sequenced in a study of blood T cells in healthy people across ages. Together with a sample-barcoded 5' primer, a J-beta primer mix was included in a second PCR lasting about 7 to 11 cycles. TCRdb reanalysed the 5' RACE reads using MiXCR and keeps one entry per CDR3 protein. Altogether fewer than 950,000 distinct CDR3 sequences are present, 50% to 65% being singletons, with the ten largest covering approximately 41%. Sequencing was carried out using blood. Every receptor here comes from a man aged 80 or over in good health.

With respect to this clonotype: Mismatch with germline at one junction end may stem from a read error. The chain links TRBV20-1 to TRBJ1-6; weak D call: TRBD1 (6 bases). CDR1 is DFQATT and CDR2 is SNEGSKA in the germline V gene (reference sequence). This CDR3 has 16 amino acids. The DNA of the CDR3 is TGCAGTGCTAGGCCCCCGGGAACAGGGAGGGATTCATCCCTCCACTTT. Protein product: CSARPPGTGRDSSLHF.

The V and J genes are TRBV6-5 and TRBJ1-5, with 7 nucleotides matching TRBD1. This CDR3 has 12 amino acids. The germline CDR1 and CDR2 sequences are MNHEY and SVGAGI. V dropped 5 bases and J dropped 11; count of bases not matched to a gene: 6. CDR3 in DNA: TGTGCCAGCAGTACCGGGGACAGCGCCCAGCATTTT. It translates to CASSTGDSAQHF.

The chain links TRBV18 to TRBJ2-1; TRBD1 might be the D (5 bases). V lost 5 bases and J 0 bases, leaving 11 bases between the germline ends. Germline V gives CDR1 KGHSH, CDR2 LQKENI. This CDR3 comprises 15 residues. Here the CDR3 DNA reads TGTGCCAGCTCAGAACAGGTGAGCTCCTACAATGAGCAGTTCTTC. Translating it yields CASSEQVSSYNEQFF.

The chain's CDR3 is CASSVGPGGPYNEQFF. CDR3 coding DNA: TGTGCCAGCAGCGTAGGCCCCGGAGGCCCCTACAATGAGCAGTTCTTC. The J gene is TRBJ2-1, the V gene TRBV9; weak D call: TRBD2 (5 bases). The germline CDR1 and CDR2 sequences are SGDLS and YYNGEE. This CDR3 contains 16 residues. Between the trimmed V and J ends, which lost 0 bases and 2 bases, there was a span of 12 bases.